This is a list of T cell receptor beta chains from one sample in a study of cytomegalovirus exposure and HLA in healthy donors. TCRdb keeps only in-frame clones here, not all; method: immunoSEQ multiplex PCR. Among over 75,000 clones listed, around four fifths were seen once. Specimen: PBMCs. These receptor sequences come from a woman in her sixties in good health and CMV-seronegative. Both conserved end residues are part of each CDR3. The order of the fields is clone size, V gene, D gene, J gene, CDR3 DNA, CDR3 protein. The D gene is left open where the match is weak. The size entry is marked missing in some rows and otherwise reads once, few, many or a size class.

once,TRBV30,NA,TRBJ2-1,TGTGCCTGGAGTGGGACCGCGGGATTTGGGGGAGCGGAGCAGTTCTTC,CAWSGTAGFGGAEQFF
few,TRBV28,TRBD1,TRBJ1-2,TGTGCCAGCAGTGTCCAAGGGACAGCTAACTATGGCTACACCTTC,CASSVQGTANYGYTF
NA,TRBV5-6,TRBD2,TRBJ2-7,TGTGCCAGCAGCAGGACTAGCGGTTCCTACGAGCAGTACTTC,CASSRTSGSYEQYF
NA,TRBV5-4,NA,TRBJ2-1,TGTGCCAGCAGCTTACGCGGCTCCTACAATGAGCAGTTCTTC,CASSLRGSYNEQFF
NA,TRBV7-9,TRBD1,TRBJ1-4,TGTGCCAGCAGCAGACAGGGTACAACTAATGAAAAACTGTTTTTT,CASSRQGTTNEKLFF
NA,TRBV5-1,TRBD1,TRBJ2-5,TGCGCCAGCAGCTTAAGTGGGACAGCTAAAGAGACCCAGTACTTC,CASSLSGTAKETQYF
NA,TRBV5-1,TRBD1,TRBJ1-1,TGCGCCAGCAGCCGACAGGGGGCGAACACTGAAGCTTTCTTT,CASSRQGANTEAFF
NA,TRBV6-5,TRBD1,TRBJ2-7,TGTGCCAGCAGGCCGACAGGGATCCTCTCCGAGCAGTACTTC,CASRPTGILSEQYF
NA,TRBV5-1,TRBD1,TRBJ1-4,TGCGCCAGCAGCGGGGGACAGGGGGCCGCAACTAATGAAAAACTGTTTTTT,CASSGGQGAATNEKLFF
NA,TRBV6-5,NA,TRBJ2-3,TGTGCCAGCAGTTACGGGGGCCCCTGGAGCACAGATACGCAGTATTTT,CASSYGGPWSTDTQYF
NA,TRBV4-1,TRBD1,TRBJ2-3,TGCGCCAGCAGCCAAGAAGTGGACAGGGGGACAGATACGCAGTATTTT,CASSQEVDRGTDTQYF
once,TRBV15,TRBD1,TRBJ1-2,TGTGCCACCAGCAGGGACAGGGGGCCTAACTATGGCTACACCTTC,CATSRDRGPNYGYTF
NA,TRBV20-1,NA,TRBJ1-1,TGCAGTGCTAGAGACAAGGGGCGAGCTTTCTTT,CSARDKGRAFF
few,TRBV28,NA,TRBJ2-5,TGTGCCAGCAGCCATAGCGAGTTAAGGGAGACCCAGTACTTC,CASSHSELRETQYF
NA,TRBV30,NA,TRBJ2-1,TGTGCCTGGAGTCCCGGGGGTTACAATGAGCAGTTCTTC,CAWSPGGYNEQFF
NA,TRBV18,TRBD2,TRBJ2-7,TGTGCCAGCTCACCTCGTTCGGGGAGCGGGACTTACGAGCAGTACTTC,CASSPRSGSGTYEQYF
NA,TRBV4-1,TRBD1,TRBJ1-3,TGCGCCAGCAGCCAAGATAGGGGGACAGGGAAGGGGATCTCTGGAAACACCATATATTTT,CASSQDRGTGKGISGNTIYF
NA,TRBV19,TRBD2,TRBJ2-7,TGTGCCAGTAGTTCCGGCGGGGGGATAGCCGAGCAGTACTTC,CASSSGGGIAEQYF
NA,TRBV9,NA,TRBJ2-7,TGTGCCAGCAGCCCGGGGGACCCGGCCTACGAGCAGTACTTC,CASSPGDPAYEQYF
NA,TRBV2,TRBD2,TRBJ2-5,TGTGCCAGCAGTGAGTCTAGCGGGGGGCAAGAGACCCAGTACTTC,CASSESSGGQETQYF
NA,TRBV2,TRBD1,TRBJ1-5,TGTGCCAGCAGTGAGCCCGACAGGGCAGGTCAGCCCCAGCATTTT,CASSEPDRAGQPQHF
NA,TRBV10-3,NA,TRBJ2-2,TGTGCCATCAGCGGGACTCCGAACACCGGGGAGCTGTTTTTT,CAISGTPNTGELFF
NA,TRBV6-6,TRBD1,TRBJ1-5,TGTGCCAGCAGTTACTCCGACAGGGGGGCAAATCAGCCCCAGCATTTT,CASSYSDRGANQPQHF
NA,TRBV10-1,TRBD1,TRBJ1-1,TGCGCCAGCAGTGACGGACAGGGGACTGAAGCTTTCTTT,CASSDGQGTEAFF
NA,TRBV19,TRBD2,TRBJ2-3,TGTGCCAGTAGTATATTGTTCGGCCTAGCGGGAGGAGTGGCCCATAGCACAGATACGCAGTATTTT,CASSILFGLAGGVAHSTDTQYF
NA,TRBV7-2,NA,TRBJ2-3,TGTGCCAGCAGCTTAGACCCTAGCCCGAGCACAGATACGCAGTATTTT,CASSLDPSPSTDTQYF
few,TRBV4-3,TRBD1,TRBJ2-1,TGCGCCAGCAGCCTCCAACAGGGGAATGAGCAGTTCTTC,CASSLQQGNEQFF
NA,TRBV7-9,NA,TRBJ1-6,TGTGCCAGCAGCATTCAAAGGGGGGGAGGATCACCCCTCCACTTT,CASSIQRGGGSPLHF
once,TRBV27,TRBD2,TRBJ2-3,TGTGCCAGCCGTAGCGGGGGCACAGATACGCAGTATTTT,CASRSGGTDTQYF
few,TRBV4-1,TRBD2,TRBJ2-2,TGCGCCAGCAGCCAAGTACTTAAGGGACTAGCGGATTCCACCGGGGAGCTGTTTTTT,CASSQVLKGLADSTGELFF
NA,TRBV7-2,TRBD2,TRBJ2-3,TGTGCCAGCAGCCCTGGACTAGCGGCAGATACGCAGTATTTT,CASSPGLAADTQYF
few,TRBV6-5,NA,TRBJ2-1,TGTGCCAGCAGTTACATGAGGAGGAGTGAGCAGTTCTTC,CASSYMRRSEQFF
NA,TRBV6-5,NA,TRBJ1-6,TGTGCCAGCAGTTACGGGACACCTGAAGGTTCACCCCTCCACTTT,CASSYGTPEGSPLHF
NA,TRBV5-6,TRBD2,TRBJ2-5,TGTGCCAGCAGCCCCGGGGGGGAGACCCAGTACTTC,CASSPGGETQYF
NA,TRBV6-1,TRBD1,TRBJ1-2,TGTGCCAACTACAGGGGGCCAGGCTATGGCTACACCTTC,CANYRGPGYGYTF
once,TRBV28,TRBD1,TRBJ1-2,TGTGCCAGCAGTCATGGGACAGGGCTCTATGGCTACACCTTC,CASSHGTGLYGYTF
NA,TRBV19,NA,TRBJ1-2,TGTGCCAGTAGTAGCGGCCTTGGCTATGGCTACACCTTC,CASSSGLGYGYTF
NA,TRBV29-1,TRBD1,TRBJ1-1,TGCAGCGTTGCTTTTCAGGGGGTTGGGGACACTGAAGCTTTCTTT,CSVAFQGVGDTEAFF
few,TRBV19,NA,TRBJ1-5,TGTGCCAGCGCCAGCGACAGTTATCAGCCCCAGCATTTT,CASASDSYQPQHF
NA,TRBV28,NA,TRBJ2-7,TGTGCCAGCTTTTCCCCCGGACAAAGCTCCTACGAGCAGTACTTC,CASFSPGQSSYEQYF
NA,TRBV5-1,TRBD1,TRBJ1-2,TGCGCCAGCAGCTTGGAAGGGGGCCTCCTCTATGGCTACACCTTC,CASSLEGGLLYGYTF
NA,TRBV10-3,NA,TRBJ1-6,TGTGCCATCAGTGAGTCAGGGAGTGGTTCACCCCTCCACTTT,CAISESGSGSPLHF
few,TRBV7-2,TRBD2,TRBJ2-3,TGTGCCAGCAGCTCGACTAGCGGGAGAAGTTGGAGTTTT,CASSSTSGRSWSF
NA,TRBV29-1,NA,TRBJ1-1,TGCAGCGTTGAATCGGGGGCTGAAGCTTTCTTT,CSVESGAEAFF
NA,TRBV4-1,TRBD2,TRBJ2-7,TGCGCCAGCAGCCCCGGACTAGCGGGAGGCTACGAGCAGTACTTC,CASSPGLAGGYEQYF